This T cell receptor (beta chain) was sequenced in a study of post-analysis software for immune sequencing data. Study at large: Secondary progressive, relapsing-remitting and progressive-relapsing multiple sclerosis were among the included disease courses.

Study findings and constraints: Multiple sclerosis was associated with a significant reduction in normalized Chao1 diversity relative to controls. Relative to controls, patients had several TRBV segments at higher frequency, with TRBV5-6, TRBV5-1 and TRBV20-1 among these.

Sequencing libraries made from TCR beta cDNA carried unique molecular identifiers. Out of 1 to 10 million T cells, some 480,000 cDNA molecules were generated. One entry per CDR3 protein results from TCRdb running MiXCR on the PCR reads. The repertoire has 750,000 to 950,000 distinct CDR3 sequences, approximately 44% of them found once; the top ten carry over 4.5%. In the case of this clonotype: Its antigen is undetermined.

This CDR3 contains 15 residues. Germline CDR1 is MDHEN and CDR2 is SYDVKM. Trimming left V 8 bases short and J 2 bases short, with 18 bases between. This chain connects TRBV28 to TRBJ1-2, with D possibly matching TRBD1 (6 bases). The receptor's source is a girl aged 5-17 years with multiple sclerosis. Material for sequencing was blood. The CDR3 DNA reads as TGTGCCAGCGGTTCGCGAAAGGGGGAGAACTATGGCTACACCTTC. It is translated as CASGSRKGENYGYTF.